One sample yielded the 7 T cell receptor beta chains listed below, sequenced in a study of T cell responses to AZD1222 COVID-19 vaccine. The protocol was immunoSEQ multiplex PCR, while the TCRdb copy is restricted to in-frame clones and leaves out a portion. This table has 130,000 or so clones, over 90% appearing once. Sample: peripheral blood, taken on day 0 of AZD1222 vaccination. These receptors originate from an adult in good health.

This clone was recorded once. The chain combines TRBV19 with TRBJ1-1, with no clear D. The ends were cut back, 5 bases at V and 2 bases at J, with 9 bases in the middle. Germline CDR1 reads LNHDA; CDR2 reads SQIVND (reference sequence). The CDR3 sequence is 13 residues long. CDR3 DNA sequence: TGTGCCAGTAGTTTACAGAGAAACACTGAAGCTTTCTTT. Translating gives CASSLQRNTEAFF.

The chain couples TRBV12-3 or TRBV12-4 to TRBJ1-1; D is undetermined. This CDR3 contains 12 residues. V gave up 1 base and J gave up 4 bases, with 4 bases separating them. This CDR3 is CASSLGRTEAFF. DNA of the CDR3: TGTGCCAGCAGTTTAGGTCGCACTGAAGCTTTCTTT.

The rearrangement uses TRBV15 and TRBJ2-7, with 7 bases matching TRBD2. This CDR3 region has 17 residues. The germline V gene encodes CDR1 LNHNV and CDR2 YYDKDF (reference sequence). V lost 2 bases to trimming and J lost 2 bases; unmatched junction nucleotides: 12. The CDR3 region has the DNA TGTGCCACCAGCAGACAGCCGGGGGGTAGGATCGCCTACGAGCAGTACTTC. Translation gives CATSRQPGGRIAYEQYF.

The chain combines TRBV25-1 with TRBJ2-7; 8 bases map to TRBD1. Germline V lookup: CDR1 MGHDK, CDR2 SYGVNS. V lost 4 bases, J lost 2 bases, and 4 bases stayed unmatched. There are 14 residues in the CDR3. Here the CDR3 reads CASSGTGITYEQYF. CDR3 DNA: TGTGCCAGCAGTGGGACAGGGATAACCTACGAGCAGTACTTC.

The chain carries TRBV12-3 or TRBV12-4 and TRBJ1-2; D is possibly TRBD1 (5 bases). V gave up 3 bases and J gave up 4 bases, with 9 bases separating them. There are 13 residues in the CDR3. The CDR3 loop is CASSFGTAYGYTF. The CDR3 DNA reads TGTGCCAGCAGTTTCGGGACGGCCTATGGCTACACCTTC.

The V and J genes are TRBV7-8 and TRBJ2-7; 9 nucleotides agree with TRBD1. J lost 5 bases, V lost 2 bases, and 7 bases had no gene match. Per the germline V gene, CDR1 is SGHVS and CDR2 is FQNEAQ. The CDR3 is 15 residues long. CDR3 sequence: CASSLHRGPSNEQYF. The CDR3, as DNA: TGTGCCAGCAGCTTACACAGGGGGCCTTCCAACGAGCAGTACTTC. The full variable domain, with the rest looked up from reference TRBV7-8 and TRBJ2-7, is GAGVSQSPRYKVAKRGQDVALRCDPISGHVSLFWYQQALGQGPEFLTYFQNEAQLDKSGLPSDRFFAERPEGSVSTLKIQRTQQEDSAVYLCASSLHRGPSNEQYFGPGTRLTVT.

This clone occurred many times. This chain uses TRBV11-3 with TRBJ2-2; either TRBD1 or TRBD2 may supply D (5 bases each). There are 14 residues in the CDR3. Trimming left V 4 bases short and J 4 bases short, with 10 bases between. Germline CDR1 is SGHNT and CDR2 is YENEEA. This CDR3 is CASSSFGATGELFF. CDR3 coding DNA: TGTGCCAGCAGCTCATTCGGGGCCACCGGGGAGCTGTTTTTT.